This T cell receptor beta chain was documented in a study of T cells after posttransplantation cyclophosphamide. A marrow graft followed busulfan-fludarabine conditioning, with cyclophosphamide on days +3 and +4. This clone was seen at least ten times. As yet, its antigen is unknown. The CDR3 has 12 amino acids. Trimming took off 6 bases at V and 6 bases at J, with 10 bases between the two ends. Assay: immunoSEQ multiplex PCR; the TCRdb copy retains only in-frame clones and omits some. The profile covers about 2,300 clones, none occurring a single time. General study results and limits: Tissue-infiltrating T cells from skin or gut overlapped little with blood T cells. Later post-transplant blood repertoires were often dominated by donor CD8+ memory clones.

This chain uses TRBV12-3 or TRBV12-4 with TRBJ2-3; no clear D gene. This sequence originates from a female patient aged 60 to 70 who received an allogeneic stem cell transplant from an unrelated donor, was CMV-positive, and had acute GVHD only. Part of the T cells may come from the graft donor. The specimen was PBMCs, collected after an allogeneic stem cell transplant with post-transplant cyclophosphamide. The CDR3 is CASSAETDTQYF. The CDR3 bases are TGTGCCAGCAGCGCGGAGACGGATACGCAGTATTTT.